These 4 T cell receptor beta chains share one sample of origin, sequenced in a study of OX40 agonist ivuxolimab in advanced cancers. Sequencing used immunoSEQ multiplex PCR; TCRdb keeps in-frame clones, though not all of them. The sample yields 15,000 to 20,000 clones, under 90% seen once. The material was CD4+ or CD8+ T cells sorted from blood, obtained in a trial of the OX40 agonist ivuxolimab. These receptors were taken from an adult with an advanced solid tumor such as melanoma, head and neck, liver or kidney cancer.

The chain joins TRBV5-1 to TRBJ2-7, with a tentative D call TRBD1 (6 bases). The length of the CDR3 is 13 residues. The V gene lost 0 bases and the J gene lost 6 bases, with 10 bases spanning the gap. Germline V gives CDR1 SGHRS, CDR2 YFSETQ. The CDR3 bases are TGCGCCAGCAGCTTGGTTTCCAGGGGCGAGCAGTACTTC. It translates to CASSLVSRGEQYF.

The V gene is TRBV30, the J gene TRBJ2-1; D might be TRBD2 (6 bases). The CDR3 extends over 15 amino acids. Per germline, CDR1 GTSNPN and CDR2 SVGIG (reference sequence). Trimming took 5 bases from V and 0 from J, leaving 14 bases between them. The CDR3 loop reads CAWLGSGFSYNEQFF. In nucleotides, the CDR3 is TGTGCCTGGCTGGGCAGCGGGTTCTCCTACAATGAGCAGTTCTTC.

This sequence joins TRBV7-2 and TRBJ2-2; D gene uncertain. CDR3 length equals 15 residues. Germline V gives CDR1 SGHTA, CDR2 FQGNSA. Trimming pared 2 bases from V and 0 bases from J, leaving 7 bases between. Here the CDR3 reads CASSLLLANTGELFF. The CDR3 DNA reads TGTGCCAGCAGCTTACTGTTAGCGAACACCGGGGAGCTGTTTTTT. Full variable domain (missing parts from reference TRBV7-2 and TRBJ2-2): GAGVSQSPSNKVTEKGKDVELRCDPISGHTALYWYRQSLGQGLEFLIYFQGNSAPDKSGLPSDRFSAERTGGSVSTLTIQRTQQEDSAVYLCASSLLLANTGELFFGEGSRLTVL.

The genes are TRBV2 and TRBJ2-3, with TRBD2 identical over 7 bases. There are 15 residues in the CDR3. Germline CDR1 SNHLY, CDR2 FYNNEI. With V trimmed by 3 bases and J by 1 base, 4 bases remained unmatched. The CDR3 nucleotides are TGTGCCAGCAGTGAGGGGGGGGGACGCACAGATACGCAGTATTTT. This encodes CASSEGGGRTDTQYF.